The 11 T cell receptor beta chains in this list originate from one sample, sequenced in a study of CD8 T cells in cerebrospinal fluid in Alzheimer's disease (dated by TCRdb to 2019 to 2021). The receptor library was made with 10x single-cell sequencing. The instrument was a NextSeq 550. TCRdb reprocessed the sequencing reads and holds a single record per CDR3 protein sequence, with no DNA. In this sample's table one finds roughly 1,200 distinct CDR3 sequences. Jointly, the top ten make up 8.3% of the sample. What was sequenced was cerebrospinal fluid. These receptors were collected from a human donor with Alzheimer's disease.

This clonotype is labeled medium-sized (0.01 to 0.1%) based on frequency. V is TRBV11-2 and J is TRBJ1-4. From germline, CDR1 is SGHAT and CDR2 FQNNGV. CDR3 length: 15 amino acids. This CDR3 reads CASSLDGAGDEKLFF.

This clonotype shows up as medium-sized by frequency. The CDR3 is CASSVGGSMNTEAFF. The rearrangement uses TRBV9 and TRBJ1-1. The CDR3 is 15 amino acids. Per the germline V gene, CDR1 is SGDLS and CDR2 is YYNGEE.

Measured by frequency, this clonotype is medium-sized. V usage is TRBV11-2 and J usage is TRBJ2-7; checking the TCRdb D call of TRBD1 is not possible without DNA. CDR3 length: 14 residues. Germline V gene data show CDR1 as SGHAT and CDR2 as FQNNGV. The CDR3 protein is CASSLDPRGYEQYF.

Measured by frequency, this clonotype is medium-sized. This sequence joins TRBV21-1 and TRBJ1-1; the D call from TCRdb, TRBD1, cannot be confirmed without DNA. TRBV21-1 is termed a pseudogene. The CDR3 length is 14 residues. The CDR3 here is CASSTDRGNTEAFF.

This clonotype ranks as medium-sized in terms of frequency. The chain is built from TRBV5-1 and TRBJ2-1; without DNA, the TCRdb call of TRBD1 cannot be checked. There are 15 residues in the CDR3. The germline V gene encodes CDR1 SGHRS and CDR2 YFSETQ. This CDR3 reads CASAPAGASYNEQFF.

This clonotype is medium-sized (0.01 to 0.1%) by frequency. Here the CDR3 reads CASSSTRGGDQPQHF. V gene TRBV7-9 combines with J gene TRBJ1-5; there is no DNA to check the TCRdb D call of TRBD1. The CDR3 has 15 residues. Germline V gene data show CDR1 as SEHNR and CDR2 as FQNEAQ (reference sequence).

Judged by frequency, this clonotype is large (0.1 to 1%). V is TRBV7-2 and J is TRBJ2-5; TCRdb designates TRBD2, a call that cannot be tested without DNA. The germline gives CDR1 SGHTA, CDR2 FQGNSA. This CDR3 contains 17 residues. CDR3 sequence: CASSPRLAGGTGETQYF. Filled out from reference TRBV7-2 and TRBJ2-5, the complete variable domain reads GAGVSQSPSNKVTEKGKDVELRCDPISGHTALYWYRQSLGQGLEFLIYFQGNSAPDKSGLPSDRFSAERTGGSVSTLTIQRTQQEDSAVYLCASSPRLAGGTGETQYFGPGTRLLVL.

This clonotype is identified as large from frequency. The chain uses TRBV20-1 and TRBJ2-1; the D call from TCRdb, TRBD2, cannot be confirmed without DNA. The CDR3 contains 17 residues. Looked up from germline, CDR1 is DFQATT and CDR2 is SNEGSKA (reference sequence). The CDR3 loop reads CSARDGGGSRGYNEQFF.

In terms of frequency, this clonotype is medium-sized. The chain recombines TRBV21-1 with TRBJ1-2; TCRdb's D call of TRBD1 is untestable without DNA. TRBV21-1 is tagged as a pseudogene. The CDR3 is 12 amino acids. The CDR3 sequence: CASGGANYGYTF.

Judged by frequency, this clonotype is medium-sized. The chain employs TRBV15 and TRBJ2-3; without DNA, the TCRdb call of TRBD2 cannot be checked. Germline CDR1 LNHNV, CDR2 YYDKDF (reference sequence). The CDR3 is 13 amino acids. CDR3 loop: CATSSSGTDTQYF.

According to its frequency, this clonotype is medium-sized. The V gene is TRBV2, the J gene TRBJ2-7; the TRBD2 assignment by TCRdb is unverifiable without DNA. CDR1 SNHLY and CDR2 FYNNEI come from the germline V gene. This CDR3 spans 14 amino acids. The CDR3 loop is CASRGAGGGYEQYF.